Following are 4 T cell receptor beta chains from one sample sequenced in a study of blood T cell repertoires in COVID-19. Using immunoSEQ multiplex PCR, the repertoire was profiled, and TCRdb retains in-frame clones only, with some absent. This table has 350,000 or so clones, more than 70% appearing once. Sequenced input: peripheral blood. These receptors were obtained from a woman aged 60-75 years with COVID-19, enrolled during active disease.

The chain links TRBV6-7 to TRBJ2-7; D may be TRBD1 (6 bases). TRBV6-7 is assigned to the ORF class and has an uncertain function. This CDR3 contains 15 residues. Deletions cut 5 bases from V and 0 bases from J, with 14 bases between. The CDR3 DNA follows: TGTGCCAGCAGTCTAGACAGGAGGAACTCCTACGAGCAGTACTTC. Translating gives CASSLDRRNSYEQYF.

This rearrangement joins TRBV5-1 to TRBJ1-2; a possible D gene is TRBD1 (6 bases). Germline loops: CDR1 SGHRS, CDR2 YFSETQ. V dropped 4 bases and J dropped 4 bases, with 20 bases sitting between them. The CDR3 extends over 16 amino acids. CDR3 sequence reads: CASSPSGRGLGYGYTF. The CDR3, as DNA: TGCGCCAGCAGCCCGTCCGGGCGGGGGCTTGGCTATGGCTACACCTTC.

The chain combines TRBV19 with TRBJ1-1; 7 bases are a match to TRBD1. CDR3 length: 15 residues. CDR1 and CDR2 (germline): LNHDA, SQIVND (reference sequence). V trimming: 5 bases; J trimming: 6 bases; junction bases outside the gene matches: 12. The CDR3 spells CASSPWDSRRPEAFF. CDR3 DNA: TGTGCCAGTAGTCCTTGGGACAGTAGAAGACCTGAAGCTTTCTTT.

The V call is TRBV11-2, the J call TRBJ2-5, with D perhaps matching TRBD1 (7 bases). Germline CDR1 is SGHAT and CDR2 is FQNNGV. V dropped 1 base and J dropped 4 bases, with 13 bases sitting between them. CDR3 size: 15 residues. DNA of the CDR3: TGTGCCAGCAGCTTAGCAGGGGGGCAAGTAGAGACCCAGTACTTC. Protein product: CASSLAGGQVETQYF.